This TCR beta chain originates from a study of cytomegalovirus exposure and HLA in healthy donors. With V trimmed by 4 bases and J by 12 bases, 18 bases remained unmatched. Germline V gives CDR1 LNHDA, CDR2 SQIVND (reference sequence). CDR3 length: 16 residues. It was with 60 Vbeta and 13 Jbeta primers that the PCR ran. TCRdb's table, derived via immunoSEQ multiplex PCR, lists solely in-frame clones and lacks some. The sample contains 150,000 to 200,000 clones, more than 75% of which appear only once. Details on this clone: Its antigen is not identified.

Study-wide findings and caveats: Most TCR sequences showed up rarely, but some public TCRs showed up in many donors. TRBV6-2, TRBV6-3 and some other V segments were excluded as indistinguishable.

This chain links TRBV19 with TRBJ2-4; 7 positions agree with TRBD2. The sequence came from a young woman in good health and CMV-seropositive. Sequenced: PBMCs. CDR3 nucleotide sequence: TGTGCCAGTAGTAGCTGGGGGAGGGGACCGCTCGACAGTCAGTACTTC. Residues: CASSSWGRGPLDSQYF. Full variable domain (remainder filled in from reference TRBV19 and TRBJ2-4): DGGITQSPKYLFRKEGQNVTLSCEQNLNHDAMYWYRQDPGQGLRLIYYSQIVNDFQKGDIAEGYSVSREKKESFPLTVTSAQKNPTAFYLCASSSWGRGPLDSQYFGAGTRLSVL.